A single sample gave rise to the 20 T cell receptor beta chains below, sequenced in a study of control samples from healthy donors and cancer patients. Sequenced by immunoSEQ multiplex PCR; TCRdb stores in-frame clones only, minus some. The repertoire holds around 100,000 clones, about 90% seen once, with 2% to 2.5% in the top ten. Sample: blood. These receptors originate from a woman younger than 35 in good health.

This clone was seen only a few times. The chain carries TRBV2 and TRBJ1-5, with D tentatively TRBD1 (6 bases). Germline V gene sequence: CDR1 SNHLY, CDR2 FYNNEI. The CDR3 length is 14 residues. Trimming took 3 bases from V and 5 from J, leaving 11 bases between them. CDR3 residues: CASSDGGGYQPQHF. The DNA of the CDR3 is TGTGCCAGCAGTGATGGGGGGGGCTATCAGCCCCAGCATTTT.

The gene calls are TRBV7-3 and TRBJ1-1, with no clear D. The germline V gene has CDR1 SGHTA and CDR2 FQGTGA. The CDR3 is 14 amino acids. Between the trimmed V and J ends, which lost 5 bases and 0 bases, there was a span of 10 bases. CDR3 residues: CASSEGRMNTEAFF. CDR3 bases: TGTGCCAGCAGCGAAGGACGGATGAACACTGAAGCTTTCTTT. The full variable domain, its missing parts supplied by reference TRBV7-3 and TRBJ1-1, is GAGVSQTPSNKVTEKGKYVELRCDPISGHTALYWYRQSLGQGPEFLIYFQGTGAADDSGLPNDRFFAVRPEGSVSTLKIQRTERGDSAVYLCASSEGRMNTEAFFGQGTRLTVV.

The CDR3 nucleotides are TGTGCCAGCAGCCGGGAAGGGACTGGCTACACCTTC. Protein product: CASSREGTGYTF. The rearrangement links TRBV3-1 (or the pseudogene TRBV3-2) to TRBJ1-2; maybe TRBD1 (5 bases). Germline CDR1 is LGHDT and CDR2 is YNNKEL (reference sequence). V was pared by 4 bases and J by 7 bases, with 10 bases between. This CDR3 comprises 12 residues.

The rearrangement uses TRBV6-5 and TRBJ1-1, with no clear D. V lost 0 bases, J lost 7 bases, and 9 bases lay in between. Looked up from germline, CDR1 is MNHEY and CDR2 is SVGAGI. CDR3 length equals 13 residues. The DNA of the CDR3 is TGTGCCAGCAGTTACTCTGGGCAGTTTGAAGCTTTCTTT. As protein: CASSYSGQFEAFF.

The chain couples TRBV2 to TRBJ2-1, with 10 bases aligning to TRBD2. The V segment lost 8 bases and the J segment 3 bases; nucleotides outside the gene matches: 13. Germline loops: CDR1 SNHLY, CDR2 FYNNEI. This CDR3 is built from 17 residues. The CDR3 nucleotides read TGTGCCAGCTTATGGACTAGCGGCAGAATTCGCTACAATGAGCAGTTCTTC. It is translated as CASLWTSGRIRYNEQFF.

The chain uses TRBV7-9 and TRBJ1-1, with D perhaps TRBD1 (5 bases). This CDR3 is built from 14 residues. The V end lost 1 base, the J end lost 1 base, and 7 bases lay between the germline ends. CDR1 and CDR2 from the germline V gene are SEHNR and FQNEAQ (reference sequence). The CDR3 region is CASSLVQGNTEAFF. CDR3 bases: TGTGCCAGCAGCTTAGTCCAGGGGAACACTGAAGCTTTCTTT.

This clone was seen a handful of times. V is TRBV7-9 and J is TRBJ2-7; D uncertain. The V and J ends lost 2 bases and 0 bases respectively, with 5 bases between them. This CDR3 has 13 residues. CDR1 is SEHNR, CDR2 FQNEAQ, per germline (reference sequence). The CDR3 is CASSLPSSYEQYF. The CDR3 DNA is TGTGCCAGCAGCTTACCGAGCTCCTACGAGCAGTACTTC. The full variable domain, rest sourced from reference TRBV7-9 and TRBJ2-7, is DTGVSQNPRHKITKRGQNVTFRCDPISEHNRLYWYRQTLGQGPEFLTYFQNEAQLEKSRLLSDRFSAERPKGSFSTLEIQRTEQGDSAMYLCASSLPSSYEQYFGPGTRLTVT.

V and J are TRBV29-1 and TRBJ2-3, with 8 bases identical to TRBD2. CDR3 size: 16 residues. The germline V gene encodes CDR1 SQVTM and CDR2 ANQGSEA. J gave up 3 bases and V 4 bases, and 12 bases lay outside the gene matches. The CDR3 DNA follows: TGCAGCGTTGTGTGGAGCGGGGGTTCGTTTACAGATACGCAGTATTTT. It is translated as CSVVWSGGSFTDTQYF.

V gene TRBV29-1 combines with J gene TRBJ1-2; D not resolved. Deletions cut 5 bases from V and 5 bases from J, with 6 bases between. Per germline, CDR1 SQVTM and CDR2 ANQGSEA. The CDR3 covers 10 residues. The chain's CDR3 is CSVQGYGYTF. CDR3 nucleotide sequence: TGCAGCGTTCAAGGTTATGGCTACACCTTC.

The chain joins TRBV30 to TRBJ1-1; D perhaps matches TRBD1 (5 bases). Germline lookup yields CDR1 GTSNPN and CDR2 SVGIG (reference sequence). The CDR3 length is 13 residues. Trimming pared 3 bases from V and 4 bases from J, leaving 12 bases between. CDR3 DNA sequence: TGTGCCTGGAGGACAGTAAGCTCCACTGAAGCTTTCTTT. This sequence encodes CAWRTVSSTEAFF.

This chain links TRBV5-1 with TRBJ2-1; possibly TRBD1 for D (6 bases). CDR1 and CDR2 from the germline V gene are SGHRS and YFSETQ. The CDR3 runs to 14 residues. Trimming cost V 0 bases and J 5 bases, with 9 bases left between them. CDR3 coding DNA: TGCGCCAGCAGCTTGGCCCCAGGGGACAATGAGCAGTTCTTC. Translated, it gives CASSLAPGDNEQFF. Drawing the rest from reference TRBV5-1 and TRBJ2-1, the complete variable domain is KAGVTQTPRYLIKTRGQQVTLSCSPISGHRSVSWYQQTPGQGLQFLFEYFSETQRNKGNFPGRFSGRQFSNSRSEMNVSTLELGDSALYLCASSLAPGDNEQFFGPGTRLTVL.

The genes are TRBV12-3 or TRBV12-4 and TRBJ2-5; TRBD2 might be the D (5 bases). Trimming took off 3 bases at V and 3 bases at J, with 8 bases between the two ends. The CDR3 runs 13 residues. The CDR3 sequence is CASSLTGKETQYF. CDR3 DNA sequence: TGTGCCAGCAGTTTGACGGGGAAAGAGACCCAGTACTTC.

The chain combines TRBV6-5 with TRBJ2-7; possible D gene TRBD1, 6 bases. Germline values: CDR1 MNHEY, CDR2 SVGAGI. The CDR3 consists of 15 residues. Trimming took 2 bases from V and 1 from J, leaving 12 bases between them. The CDR3 DNA reads as TGTGCCAGCAGTTACGATGGGGGCGGGTCCTACGAGCAGTACTTC. It encodes CASSYDGGGSYEQYF.

This chain joins TRBV10-2 and TRBJ2-5; the D is unclear. Per the germline V gene, CDR1 is WSHSY and CDR2 is SAAADI. The CDR3 is 13 residues long. V gave up 7 bases and J gave up 4 bases, with 13 bases separating them. The CDR3 sequence is CASKLAQRETQYF. The CDR3 bases are TGCGCCAGCAAGTTGGCCCAGCGAGAGACCCAGTACTTC.

The chain is built from TRBV19 and TRBJ2-3; 8 bases are a match to TRBD2. The trim removed 5 bases at V and 4 bases at J, leaving 11 bases unmatched. The CDR3 consists of 16 residues. Germline V gene lookup returns CDR1 LNHDA and CDR2 SQIVND (reference sequence). The DNA of the CDR3 is TGTGCCAGTAGTCAGCGAGCGGGAGTTGGAGCAGATACGCAGTATTTT. The encoded protein is CASSQRAGVGADTQYF.

The V call is TRBV6-5, the J call TRBJ2-2; 12 nucleotides match TRBD1. Germline V CDR1 and CDR2: MNHEY, SVGAGI. Unmatched junction bases numbered 7, after V lost 11 bases and J lost 6 bases. The CDR3 sequence is 14 residues long. CDR3 residues: CAVGTGGFSGELFF. As DNA, the CDR3 is TGTGCCGTCGGGACAGGGGGCTTCTCCGGGGAGCTGTTTTTT.

The chain links TRBV28 to TRBJ1-5, with 7 bases that match TRBD1. Unmatched junction bases numbered 4, after V lost 5 bases and J lost 6 bases. The CDR3 length is 13 residues. Germline V CDR1 and CDR2: MDHEN, SYDVKM. CDR3 in DNA: TGTGCCAGCAGTAACAGGGGTGGTCAGCCCCAGCATTTT. Its translation is CASSNRGGQPQHF.

This rearrangement joins TRBV2 to TRBJ1-1; the D gene is possibly TRBD1 (6 bases). V was trimmed by 3 bases and J by 11 bases, leaving 22 bases between them. The CDR3 totals 15 residues. The germline V gene has CDR1 SNHLY and CDR2 FYNNEI. The CDR3 loop is CASSEDLTGVSHAFF. The CDR3 DNA reads as TGTGCCAGCAGTGAGGACCTGACAGGAGTGTCCCACGCTTTCTTT. Full variable domain (rest looked up from reference TRBV2 and TRBJ1-1): EPEVTQTPSHQVTQMGQEVILRCVPISNHLYFYWYRQILGQKVEFLVSFYNNEISEKSEIFDDQFSVERPDGSNFTLKIRSTKLEDSAMYFCASSEDLTGVSHAFFGQGTRLTVV.

This chain uses TRBV3-1 (or the pseudogene TRBV3-2) with TRBJ1-5; D is unresolved. The ends were cut back, 0 bases at V and 6 bases at J, with 9 bases in the middle. Germline V gives CDR1 LGHDT, CDR2 YNNKEL (reference sequence). There are 14 residues in the CDR3. CDR3 DNA: TGTGCCAGCAGCCAAGATCTGAGGCTTCAGCCCCAGCATTTT. The encoded protein is CASSQDLRLQPQHF.

V is TRBV7-9 and J is TRBJ1-2; possibly TRBD1 for D (6 bases). The CDR3 covers 12 residues. V lost 10 bases and J 6 bases, leaving 15 bases between the germline ends. Germline CDR1 reads SEHNR; CDR2 reads FQNEAQ (reference sequence). CDR3 residues: CATSSTGHGYTF. CDR3 nucleotides: TGTGCCACCTCAAGTACAGGGCATGGCTACACCTTC. The whole variable domain, filled in from reference TRBV7-9 and TRBJ1-2, reads DTGVSQNPRHKITKRGQNVTFRCDPISEHNRLYWYRQTLGQGPEFLTYFQNEAQLEKSRLLSDRFSAERPKGSFSTLEIQRTEQGDSAMYLCATSSTGHGYTFGSGTRLTVV.